This T cell receptor beta chain was retrieved from a study of cytomegalovirus exposure and HLA in healthy donors (dated by TCRdb to the late 2010s). Turning to the overall study: An earlier analysis of some 600 of the donors reported 250 to 350 Gb of sequence data and 95 million to 140 million unique TCR beta sequences obtained from some 200 million T cells. Approximately 310 gigabases of sequencing data and roughly 90 million unique TCR sequences were included in an early release covering 550 to 650 HLA-typed donors. Of the 350 to 450 genotyped donors, over 70% fell in the genetic ancestry cluster associated with self-reported Caucasian donors. The study was designed to test whether signatures of past pathogen exposure could be identified by cataloging public T cell receptors. The study used immunosequencing to profile the T cell repertoires of approximately 640 subjects and linked those repertoires to cytomegalovirus serostatus. In addition to the first cohort of 650 to 800 subjects, a separate validation cohort of approximately 130 different subjects was used. High-throughput TCR immunosequencing, statistical association of individual TCRs with disease status, and machine learning were combined to predict cytomegalovirus infection status. A later analysis re-examined previously published TCR beta repertoires from just over 650 donors and added high-resolution HLA genotyping to investigate patterns of TCR occurrence. Rather than using new phenotypic data, the later analysis identified candidate immune exposures from TCR beta sequences and from how often those sequences occurred across donors. To decide whether each TCR beta V gene segment behaved as functional or pseudogenic, an earlier analysis of some 580 of the donors relied on high-throughput TCR beta sequencing. Donor age, sex, ethnicity and CMV serostatus were collected together with the repertoire data. In a later genetic analysis, genome-wide SNP genotypes for about three fifths of the 666 donors were used, and that subset was treated as a discovery cohort. All discovery cohort repertoires had been generated using a single sequencing platform. Both class I and class II loci were covered by HLA typing, at four-digit resolution. The number of donors typed differed by locus, with roughly 620-630 for A, B, C, DRB1 and DQB1, roughly 520 for DQA1, under 610 for DPA1, and some 440 for DPB1. Because of strong linkage in the cohort, roughly five DR-DQ haplotypes were treated as single units for association and clustering. Among 300 to 500 genotyped donors of the cohort, an average of approximately 240,000 unique TCR beta nucleotide sequences was sequenced per donor, of which roughly 17% were non-productive. Study-level results and caveats: In an earlier analysis of more than 450 of the donors, most TCR beta V segments were observed in productive rearrangements about 87% or about 30% of the time, broadly matching IMGT annotations. Specific HLA alleles were associated with 18,000 or so TCR beta sequences at a false discovery rate of 0.05 in a later analysis. In a later analysis, the rate of TCR association differed among HLA loci, with DRB1 alleles having the most associated TCRs and HLA-C alleles having the fewest. Because some donors lacked HLA typing at each locus, the association tests relied only on the typed subset. In a later genetic analysis, fewer N-insertions in productive TCRs were reported among donors in an Asian-associated ancestry cluster than the 666-donor mean. A later genetic analysis associated a missense DCLRE1C variant with V-gene and J-gene trimming of TCR beta chains, and an independent cohort replicated the association. In both the original and validation cohorts, the classifier was reported to diagnose cytomegalovirus status with high specificity and sensitivity. The earlier analysis of 450 to 700 of the donors excluded 15 to 20 rarely observed V segments, including chromosome 9 orphons, because counts were too low. A cluster of highly shared sequence variants was judged likely to be a technical artifact of the sequencing pipeline. For the cohort, immune exposure information was limited to CMV serostatus. A later analysis found that HLA-associated TCR beta chains were more clonally expanded and had lower generation probabilities than equally common non-associated chains. A further reported finding was that TCR beta sequences accurately predicted the HLA-A and HLA-B alleles for most subjects in the first cohort. In a later analysis, several top co-occurrence clusters were reported to appear linked to parvovirus B19, influenza, CMV and Epstein-Barr virus. According to the authors, the approach could potentially be generalized to other disease states and immunological phenotypes. The cohort was sequenced for TCR beta chains only, and without alpha or paired-chain data the features that could be detected were limited. The study gave a list of roughly 150 TCR beta chains associated with cytomegalovirus. When HLA alleles, especially DR and DQ, strongly co-occurred, TCR associations were difficult to assign to individual alleles. Some IMGT-functional V segments, including TRBV6-2 and TRBV6-3, could not be told apart with the 87-base-pair reads, so those segments were excluded. The presence/absence analyses assumed that sequencing depth was roughly uniform across donors, and that assumption may not be true. In vitro tests confirmed that a few of the cytomegalovirus-associated TCR beta chains recognize cytomegalovirus antigens. A later analysis found that most CMV-associated TCR beta chains appeared HLA-restricted, with HLA associations seemingly driven largely by CMV exposure. Linkage disequilibrium might explain the correlated functional status among segregating V segments, but an unknown experimental factor could not be excluded. Most TCR sequences were seen in very few donors, while some public TCRs were found in many individuals.

In total, 666 healthy bone marrow donors made up the cohort. At the time of sampling, every cohort member was nominally healthy, though immune exposures that went unrecorded were likely present. The donor was CMV seronegative and was included in the group of several hundred seronegative cohort members. A peripheral blood sample was collected from each donor, and TCR beta sequencing was performed on peripheral blood mononuclear cells. Genomic DNA was extracted from the blood cell samples with the Qiagen DNeasy Blood Extraction Kit. The library came from the immunoSEQ multiplex PCR assay. For the multiplex PCR, a mixture combining 60 forward primers for TCR Vbeta segments and 13 reverse primers for TCR Jbeta segments was used. The CDR3 region of rearranged TCR beta genes was amplified from genomic DNA by a multiplex PCR assay. The Illumina HiSeq System was used to sequence the amplified TCR beta libraries as 87-base-pair reads. The original pipeline was this. A later analysis tallied around 87 million unique TCR beta chains across the 660 or so repertoires, and about 12 million of those chains were shared by two or more donors. Raw reads were error-corrected and collapsed into unique sequences with a nearest-neighbor algorithm that merged closely related sequences to remove PCR and sequencing errors. V, D and J gene segments were assigned by aligning CDR3 sequences to IMGT reference sequences. For a sequence to be retained, a match of at least six nucleotides was required to both a V gene segment and a J gene segment. A rearrangement counted as productive if the CDR3 had no stop codons and remained in frame with V and J, and every other rearrangement counted as non-productive. CDR3 was defined by IMGT convention, running from the second conserved V-encoded cysteine to the conserved J-encoded phenylalanine. The earlier analysis of 500 to 600 of the donors excluded sequences that lacked an unambiguous match to a single V gene segment. An earlier analysis of 587 of the donors called V segments functional above 56.7% productive rearrangements and segregating when the between-donor standard deviation exceeded 5%. A statistical classification framework was built to diagnose cytomegalovirus status from the catalog of TCR beta chain sequences. In a later analysis, TCR nucleotide sequences were compared against IMGT/GENE-DB human TR gene sequences so that V and J genes could be assigned. A later analysis assigned CDR3 sequences and most-parsimonious VDJ recombination scenarios with the TCRdist pipeline. In a later analysis, each TCR beta chain was defined by its CDR3 amino acid sequence together with its V-gene family, and reads lacking a unique V-gene family were excluded. To address suspected cross-contamination and a sequencing artifact, a later analysis removed roughly 640 highly shared, low-generation-probability nucleotide sequences. A later analysis calculated a clonal expansion index for each public chain from normalized within-repertoire ranks of inferred template counts. A later analysis computed generation probabilities with a VDJ recombination model fitted to out-of-frame rearrangements, and checked the results against IGoR. In a later analysis, hypergeometric tests were used to score TCR-TCR, TCR-HLA and TCR-CMV co-occurrence, with a repertoire-size bias correction applied to TCR pairs. False discovery rates were estimated in a later analysis by permuting HLA or CMV assignments 20 times. A later analysis grouped co-occurring TCRs with DBSCAN, adding TCRdist sequence similarity when clustering within HLA-allele-positive subsets. Co-occurrence clustering excluded repertoires with fewer than 30,000 or more than 120,000 public chains, plus five with anomalous nucleotide sharing. TCRdb's version of the immuneACCESS table is confined to in-frame rearrangements and falls short of the full clone set. An unresolved V gene accounts for under half of the shortfall where checked; the remainder is of unknown origin. D and trimming come from the DNA, and the V and J calls and clone size come from that table. Present in this sample are fewer than 140,000 clones, 60% to 80% of which were seen just once. 2.8% of the sample is taken by the ten largest.

Points on this clone: The clone's antigen remains unknown. Nothing much larger sits one base from this clone, and base qualities are not available.

Its CDR3 holds 17 amino acids, cysteine through phenylalanine. The DNA shown is the 51-base CDR3, in frame from base 1. From V the trimming removes 1 base and from J it removes 6 bases, while the gene matches leave 13 bases of the junction unaccounted for. Taken from the germline V gene, the CDR1 and CDR2 loops are SGHVS and FQNEAQ. This sequence was found in a female donor in good health and CMV-seronegative. This receptor chain uses TRBV7-8 and TRBJ2-7; the junction holds 9 bases that match TRBD1. Sample: PBMCs. The nucleotide sequence is TGTGCCAGCAGCTTAGGGGGGACAGGGACCCTAACGGCCGAGCAGTACTTC. Translated, it reads CASSLGGTGTLTAEQYF.